This T cell receptor (beta chain) was documented in a study of post-analysis software for immune sequencing data. Study overall: Patients had relapsing-remitting, secondary progressive or progressive-relapsing multiple sclerosis; some lacked subtype.

Unique molecular identifiers had been added to the TCR beta cDNA libraries. cDNA molecules numbering some 500,000 came from approximately 1 to 10 million T cells. Each CDR3 protein gets one entry after TCRdb re-called the PCR reads with MiXCR. The sample holds 350,000 to 500,000 distinct CDR3 sequences, 39% seen once. The study, taken as a whole, reports: Among multiple sclerosis patients, normalized Chao1 diversity was significantly below that of controls. About five TRBV segments appeared more often in patients than in controls, and TRBV5-6, TRBV5-1 and TRBV20-1 were among these.

Comments on this clonotype: Antigen specificity is unknown. The germline gene is not matched at one end of the junction; a read error may be the cause.

Germline CDR1 DFQATT, CDR2 SNEGSKA (reference sequence). The CDR3 is 14 residues long. This chain uses TRBV20-1 with TRBJ2-3, with 8 nucleotides matching TRBD1. The sample comprised blood. This TCR derives from a girl between 2 and 10 years old with multiple sclerosis. CDR3 in amino acids: CSARVDRVTDTQYF. In nucleotides, the CDR3 is TGCAGCGCTAGGGTGGACAGGGTCACAGATACGCAGTATTTT.